These 15 T cell receptor beta chains were all obtained from the same sample, sequenced in a study of tumor-infiltrating lymphocytes in primary liver carcinoma listed by TCRdb under 2017. Total RNA and DNA were co-extracted without cell sorting from approximately 20-30 mg of bulk tissue using the AllPrep DNA/RNA mini kit. Instrument used: Illumina HiSeq 2500. Starting from approximately 0.5 ug total RNA, TCRbeta-specific cDNA was produced by reverse transcription with a constant-region primer and ProtoScript II reverse transcriptase. Three nested multiplex PCR rounds, following a slightly modified ARM-PCR procedure, were used to build the TCRbeta libraries. The first two PCR rounds used multiplex TRBV1-TRBV30 forward primers with a Cbeta reverse primer, each for approximately 11 cycles. The raw public reads went through TCRdb reprocessing: fastp at Q25, MiXCR clone calling, in-frame beta chains kept. CDR3 protein duplicates are merged, each entry listing the most common genes and DNA. This sample is represented by approximately 76,000 distinct CDR3 sequences; around 75% of them were singletons. The ten largest clones take up roughly an eighth of the sample.

What was sequenced was liver tumor tissue from sampling region 4. What this sample's cell subset or site label stands for: tumor region T4, right-lateral pole. The receptor source for this set is a woman in her sixties with primary liver carcinoma and hepatitis B virus infection.

This clonotype showed up just once. The junction departs from germline at one end; a sequencing error may be responsible. The chain combines TRBV28 with TRBJ2-2; 7 nucleotides match TRBD1. Looked up from germline, CDR1 is MDHEN and CDR2 is SYDVKM. The CDR3 loop spans 20 amino acids. The CDR3 DNA reads as TGTGCCAGCAATTTAAGAAGGGGGCGGCGGACGGACATGAACACTGGGGAGCTGTTTTTT. Translating it yields CASNLRRGRRTDMNTGELFF.

This chain joins TRBV10-1 and TRBJ1-1; unclear D gene. This CDR3 contains 12 residues. Germline V gene data show CDR1 as WNHNN and CDR2 as SYGVQD (reference sequence). V lost 0 bases, J lost 13 bases, and 12 bases lay in between. The CDR3 is CASSESGSRIFF. The CDR3 DNA reads TGCGCCAGCAGTGAGTCGGGGTCCAGGATTTTCTTT.

For this clonotype: A read error may account for a junction end that differs from germline. The CDR3 reads CASSPYRAGGTEAFF. The CDR3 DNA follows: TGTGCCAGCAGCCCGTACAGGGCTGGGGGGACTGAAGCTTTTTTT. The chain uses TRBV4-2 and TRBJ1-1, with a weak D call TRBD1 (6 bases). In germline, CDR1 is LGHNA, CDR2 YNFKEQ. The CDR3 is 15 amino acids.

With respect to this clonotype: One junction end does not reproduce the germline sequence, and a read error may be involved. The chain has TRBV6-5 and TRBJ2-2; a possible D gene is TRBD2 (6 bases). Germline assignment: CDR1 MNHEY and CDR2 SVGAGI. This CDR3 is 13 amino acids long. CDR3: CAGSYQKTGGLFF. CDR3 DNA: TGTGCCGGCAGTTATCAGAAAACCGGGGGGCTGTTTTTT.

This clonotype was found once. Being one base from a much bigger clone, this may be a read error. This chain connects TRBV28 to TRBJ2-2; the match to TRBD1 covers 12 bases. Germline V gene sequence: CDR1 MDHEN, CDR2 SYDVKM. This CDR3 contains 16 residues. The J segment lost 10 bases and the V segment lost 5 bases, leaving 11 bases of the junction unmatched. This chain's CDR3 is CASSPWDRGRVEELFF. The DNA of the CDR3 is TGTGCCAGCAGTCCATGGGACAGGGGGCGCGTCGAGGAGCTGTTTTTT.

A note on this clonotype: An end of the junction differs from the germline gene, which may be a read error. The V and J genes are TRBV12-3 or TRBV12-4 and TRBJ2-7; D may be TRBD1 (5 bases). This CDR3 is 14 amino acids long. The CDR3 protein is CASSIAAGSYEQYF. CDR3 DNA: TGTGCCAGCAGTATAGCTGCAGGGTCCTACGAGCAGTACTTC.

At least ten counts were recorded for this clonotype. The chain joins TRBV28 to TRBJ2-1; the D call may be TRBD1 or TRBD2 (5 bases each). The CDR3 is 15 amino acids. V shed 4 bases and J shed 1 base, with 11 bases lying between them. CDR1 and CDR2 from the germline V gene are MDHEN and SYDVKM. For the CDR3, the DNA is TGTGCCAGCAGTTATGGGGGATCTTCCTACAATGAGCAGTTCTTC. This codes for CASSYGGSSYNEQFF.

In regard to this clonotype: A junction boundary mismatches the germline segment, possibly from a read error. The chain is built from TRBV12-3 or TRBV12-4 and TRBJ2-3; 7 nucleotides match TRBD2. The CDR3 length is 15 residues. The CDR3 coding sequence is TGTGGCAGCAGTTCTAGGGGACTAACCACAGATACGCAGTATTTT. As protein: CGSSSRGLTTDTQYF.

Remarks on this clonotype: A much bigger clone sits one base away, suggesting this may be a read error. J is TRBJ2-5 and V is TRBV28; D is uncertain. Trimming shortened V by 6 bases and J by 2 bases, and 7 bases separated the two germline ends. Per the germline V gene, CDR1 is MDHEN and CDR2 is SYDVKM. CDR3 length: 12 residues. The CDR3 nucleotides read TGTGCCAGCAGCGGCCTACAAGAGACCCAGTACTTC. This translates into CASSGLQETQYF.

This clonotype has just one count. No conserved phenylalanine or tryptophan is present at the end of the CDR3, so a read error is the likely explanation. The DNA is left out, because the CDR3 cannot be placed on it with certainty; the CDR3 is given as TCRdb lists it. This chain connects TRBV6-1 to TRBJ2-7; the D segment call TRBD2 is taken from the table without a DNA check. The CDR3 region is 14 residues in length, termini included. Looked up from germline, CDR1 is MNHNS and CDR2 is SASEGT. The CDR3 reads CARSVRDSYYEQYL.

Concerning this clonotype itself: One junction end disagrees with the germline gene, perhaps due to a read error. The chain recombines TRBV11-3 with TRBJ2-7, with 11 bases lining up with TRBD1. This CDR3 contains 15 residues. The germline gives CDR1 SGHNT, CDR2 YENEEA. CDR3 DNA sequence: TGTGCCTGCAGCCTCTGGACAGGGGGCAACTACGAGCAGTACTTC. Its translation is CACSLWTGGNYEQYF.

The V call is TRBV12-3 or TRBV12-4, the J call TRBJ2-6; D might be TRBD2 (5 bases). V shed 7 bases and J shed 6 bases, with 16 bases lying between them. This CDR3 contains 15 residues. As DNA, the CDR3 is TGTGCCAGCACTTTCTCGGGGTTTGAGGCCAACGTCCTGACTTTC. Protein sequence: CASTFSGFEANVLTF.

For this clonotype: This may be a read error, as it is one base from a much larger clone. The J gene is TRBJ2-2, the V gene TRBV18; 8 bases agree with TRBD2. After removal of 8 bases from V and 3 bases from J, the junction contained 5 bases not matched to a gene. The germline CDR1 and CDR2 sequences are KGHSH and LQKENI. The CDR3 runs to 14 residues. The CDR3 region is CASVPLADTGELFF. The DNA of the CDR3 is TGTGCCAGCGTGCCACTAGCGGACACCGGGGAGCTGTTTTTT. The complete variable domain, with remaining parts taken from reference TRBV18 and TRBJ2-2, reads NAGVMQNPRHLVRRRGQEARLRCSPMKGHSHVYWYRQLPEEGLKFMVYLQKENIIDESGMPKERFSAEFPKEGPSILRIQQVVRGDSAAYFCASVPLADTGELFFGEGSRLTVL.

With respect to this clonotype: A much larger clone lies one base from this, so it may be a read error. The CDR3 region is CASSFGWEGTRSYNEQFF. CDR3 nucleotide sequence: TGTGCCAGCAGCTTTGGGTGGGAGGGGACGCGCTCCTACAATGAGCAGTTCTTC. The genes are TRBV7-9 and TRBJ2-1; 7 bases fit TRBD2. The CDR3 has 18 amino acids. CDR1 and CDR2 from the germline V gene are SEHNR and FQNEAQ (reference sequence). J lost 0 bases, V lost 3 bases, and 11 bases had no gene match.

There are a few counts of this clonotype. The J gene is TRBJ2-2, the V gene TRBV7-9; D possibly corresponds to TRBD1 (7 bases). Germline CDR1 SEHNR, CDR2 FQNEAQ (reference sequence). The CDR3 is 19 residues long. V dropped 7 bases and J dropped 3 bases, with 27 bases sitting between them. The CDR3 DNA reads as TGTGCCAGCACCCTCCCGGGCAGGGGGGTATGGGGATACACCGGGGAGCTGTTTTTT. This gives the protein CASTLPGRGVWGYTGELFF.